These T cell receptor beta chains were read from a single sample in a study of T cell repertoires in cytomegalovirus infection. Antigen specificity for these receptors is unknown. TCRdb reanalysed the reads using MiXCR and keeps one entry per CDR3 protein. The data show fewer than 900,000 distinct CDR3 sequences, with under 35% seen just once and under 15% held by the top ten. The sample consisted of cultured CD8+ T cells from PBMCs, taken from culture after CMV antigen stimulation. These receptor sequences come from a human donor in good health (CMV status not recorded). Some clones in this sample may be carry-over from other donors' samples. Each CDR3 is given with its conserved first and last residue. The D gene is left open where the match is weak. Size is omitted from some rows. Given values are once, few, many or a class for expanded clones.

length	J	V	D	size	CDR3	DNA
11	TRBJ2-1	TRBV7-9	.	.	CASLAENEQFF	TGTGCCAGTCTAGCAGAAAATGAGCAGTTCTTC
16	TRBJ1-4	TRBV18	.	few	CASSPPPGSRHWKLFF	TGTGCCAGCTCACCACCGCCCGGCAGCCGTCATTGGAAACTGTTTTTT
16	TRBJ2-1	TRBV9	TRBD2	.	CASSVEETSGVNEQFF	TGTGCCAGCAGCGTAGAGGAGACTAGCGGGGTCAATGAGCAGTTCTTC
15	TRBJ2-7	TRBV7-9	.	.	CASSGYRGGGYEQYF	TGTGCCAGCAGCGGGTACAGGGGGGGCGGCTACGAGCAGTACTTC
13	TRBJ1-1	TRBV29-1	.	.	CSADQGMNTEAFF	TGCAGCGCGGATCAGGGAATGAACACTGAAGCTTTCTTT
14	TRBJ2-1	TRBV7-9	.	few	CASSYPLGGNEQFF	TGTGCCAGCAGCTACCCTCTAGGGGGGAATGAGCAGTTCTTC
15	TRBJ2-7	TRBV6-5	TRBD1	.	CASRPPGQLMYEQYF	TGTGCCAGCAGACCCCCGGGACAGTTGATGTACGAGCAGTACTTC
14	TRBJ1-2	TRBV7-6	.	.	CASSATGGVDGYTF	TGTGCCAGCAGCGCCACGGGGGGAGTCGATGGCTACACCTTC
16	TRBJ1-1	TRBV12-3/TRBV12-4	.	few	CASTQSPVLPNTEAFF	TGTGCCAGCACCCAATCCCCGGTCCTTCCCAACACTGAAGCTTTCTTT
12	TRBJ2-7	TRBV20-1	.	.	CSARASTYEQYF	TGCAGTGCTAGAGCAAGTACCTACGAGCAGTACTTC
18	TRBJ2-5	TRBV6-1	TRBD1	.	CASSGQGPILSIQETQYF	TGTGCCAGCAGCGGACAGGGGCCGATCCTATCTATCCAAGAGACCCAGTACTTC
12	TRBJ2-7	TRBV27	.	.	CASSLGNHEQYF	TGTGCCAGCAGTCTCGGGAACCACGAGCAGTACTTC